This T cell receptor beta chain comes out of a study of blood T cell repertoires in COVID-19. Study in general: Donors in the United States, Italy and Spain gave samples during acute or convalescent COVID-19. Sources were T cells, B-cell-depleted T cells, or PBMCs; the material itself was cDNA or gDNA.

Trimming took off 6 bases at V and 10 bases at J, with 22 bases between the two ends. The CDR3 has 16 residues. Germline CDR1 and CDR2: LNHDA and SQIVND (reference sequence). This clone was observed a handful of times. Source study methods: By means of reference gene primer amplification, nucleated cell counts were estimated. Profiled with immunoSEQ multiplex PCR; TCRdb holds only in-frame clones, not every one. That table furnishes V, J and clone size, whereas the DNA furnished D and trimming. The data hold 75,000 or so clones, with around four fifths observed a single time. Material for sequencing was peripheral blood. The rearrangement uses TRBV19 and TRBJ1-6; D might be TRBD1 (6 bases). This clonotype originated in a woman aged 80 or over with acute or convalescent COVID-19. CDR3 sequence: CASSDKGTGSRSPLHF. The CDR3 bases are TGTGCCAGTAGCGATAAAGGCACAGGGTCGCGCTCACCCCTCCACTTT.